This is a list of T cell receptor beta chains from one sample in a study of cytomegalovirus exposure and HLA in healthy donors. TCRdb's table, derived via immunoSEQ multiplex PCR, lists solely in-frame clones and lacks some. The data hold 90,000 to 150,000 clones, with 70% to 90% observed a single time. The sequencing input was PBMCs. These receptors all stem from a woman under 30 in good health and CMV-seropositive. CDR3s include the opening cysteine and the closing phenylalanine or tryptophan. Each record gives: J gene, D gene, V gene, clone size, CDR3 DNA, CDR3 protein. A D gene is named only where the DNA matches it firmly. Clone size is shown for a subset of rows, as once, few, many or a class of expanded clone.

J gene: TRBJ1-4; D gene: TRBD1; V gene: TRBV19; clone size: -; CDR3 DNA: TGTGCCAGTAGTACCCCCGGACAGGGGCGGACTAATGAAAAACTGTTTTTT; CDR3 protein: CASSTPGQGRTNEKLFF
J gene: TRBJ2-7; D gene: TRBD1; V gene: TRBV19; clone size: -; CDR3 DNA: TGTGCCAGTAGTATCGGCAAGACAGGGACCTACGAGCAGTACTTC; CDR3 protein: CASSIGKTGTYEQYF
J gene: TRBJ2-3; D gene: -; V gene: TRBV5-1; clone size: -; CDR3 DNA: TGCGCCAGCAGCTCGACAGGAAGCGGCACAGATACGCAGTATTTT; CDR3 protein: CASSSTGSGTDTQYF
J gene: TRBJ2-1; D gene: TRBD2; V gene: TRBV6-6; clone size: -; CDR3 DNA: TGTGCCAGCACTTTTAGCGGGGGGGCCAGGGGGCAGTTCTTC; CDR3 protein: CASTFSGGARGQFF
J gene: TRBJ1-1; D gene: -; V gene: TRBV4-3; clone size: -; CDR3 DNA: TGCGCCAGCAGCCCCGCGTGGCAGGGAGGTACTGAAGCTTTCTTT; CDR3 protein: CASSPAWQGGTEAFF
J gene: TRBJ1-4; D gene: -; V gene: TRBV4-2; clone size: -; CDR3 DNA: TGTGCCAGCAGCCAAGATGTTCTCGGGAGGGGAGTTAATGAAAAACTGTTTTTT; CDR3 protein: CASSQDVLGRGVNEKLFF
J gene: TRBJ1-5; D gene: TRBD1; V gene: TRBV10-2; clone size: -; CDR3 DNA: TGCGCCAGCAATTTACAGGGGGAAAATCAGCCCCAGCATTTT; CDR3 protein: CASNLQGENQPQHF
J gene: TRBJ2-7; D gene: TRBD1; V gene: TRBV11-3; clone size: -; CDR3 DNA: TGTGCCAGCAGCCCGCGAGGGACAGCCTACGAGCAGTACTTC; CDR3 protein: CASSPRGTAYEQYF
J gene: TRBJ2-3; D gene: TRBD2; V gene: TRBV9; clone size: -; CDR3 DNA: TGTGCCAGCAGCGCGACGGAACTAGCGGGCAACTTCAATAACACAGATACGCAGTATTTT; CDR3 protein: CASSATELAGNFNNTDTQYF
J gene: TRBJ1-3; D gene: -; V gene: TRBV9; clone size: few; CDR3 DNA: TGTGCCAGCAGCGCGGACAGCTCTGGAAACACCATATATTTT; CDR3 protein: CASSADSSGNTIYF
J gene: TRBJ2-4; D gene: -; V gene: TRBV7-2; clone size: -; CDR3 DNA: TGTGCCAGCAGCTTAGGTGCAGGGCTAGCCAAAAACATTCAGTACTTC; CDR3 protein: CASSLGAGLAKNIQYF
J gene: TRBJ2-1; D gene: -; V gene: TRBV7-6; clone size: -; CDR3 DNA: TGTGCCAGCAGCCGGGCACAGGGAAAAGGGAATGAGCAGTTCTTC; CDR3 protein: CASSRAQGKGNEQFF
J gene: TRBJ2-7; D gene: -; V gene: TRBV15; clone size: -; CDR3 DNA: TGTGCCACCAGCAGAGTGGAGGGGGCTTTTTACGAGCAGTACTTC; CDR3 protein: CATSRVEGAFYEQYF
J gene: TRBJ1-1; D gene: -; V gene: TRBV4-1; clone size: -; CDR3 DNA: TGCGCCAGCAGCCCCCTCCCATTGCCCAGGGGAACTGAAGCTTTCTTT; CDR3 protein: CASSPLPLPRGTEAFF
J gene: TRBJ2-3; D gene: -; V gene: TRBV2; clone size: -; CDR3 DNA: TGTGCCAGCAGCCCTGGTGTCAGGGGCGTTTCCACAGATACGCAGTATTTT; CDR3 protein: CASSPGVRGVSTDTQYF
J gene: TRBJ1-4; D gene: TRBD1; V gene: TRBV18; clone size: once; CDR3 DNA: TGTGCCAGCTCACTTACCACGACAGGGGTGCGCGAAAAACTGTTTTTT; CDR3 protein: CASSLTTTGVREKLFF
J gene: TRBJ2-1; D gene: TRBD2; V gene: TRBV2; clone size: -; CDR3 DNA: TGTGCCAGCAAACAACAAGGACTAGCCGGCCATGAGCAGTTCTTC; CDR3 protein: CASKQQGLAGHEQFF
J gene: TRBJ1-3; D gene: TRBD1; V gene: TRBV5-4; clone size: -; CDR3 DNA: TGTGCCAGCAGCTTTGGGACAGGGTATGGAAACACCATATATTTT; CDR3 protein: CASSFGTGYGNTIYF
J gene: TRBJ2-1; D gene: -; V gene: TRBV6-1; clone size: -; CDR3 DNA: TGTGCCAGCAGTGAGGTTGGGCAACAGTTCTTC; CDR3 protein: CASSEVGQQFF
J gene: TRBJ2-5; D gene: -; V gene: TRBV6-5; clone size: -; CDR3 DNA: TGTGCCAGCAGTTATAGCGGAACCCAAGAGACCCAGTACTTC; CDR3 protein: CASSYSGTQETQYF
J gene: TRBJ2-7; D gene: TRBD2; V gene: TRBV11-2; clone size: -; CDR3 DNA: TGTGCCAGCAGCTTAGAGGCTAGCGGCAACTACGAGCAGTACTTC; CDR3 protein: CASSLEASGNYEQYF
J gene: TRBJ2-7; D gene: TRBD2; V gene: TRBV18; clone size: -; CDR3 DNA: TGTGCCAGCTCACCACAAAACCGGGAGGACCTCTACGAGCAGTACTTC; CDR3 protein: CASSPQNREDLYEQYF
J gene: TRBJ2-7; D gene: -; V gene: TRBV23-1; clone size: -; CDR3 DNA: TGCGCCAGCAGTACAGGGTCTGAGCAGTACTTC; CDR3 protein: CASSTGSEQYF
J gene: TRBJ2-5; D gene: TRBD1; V gene: TRBV28; clone size: -; CDR3 DNA: TGTGCCAGCAGTCCAGAGACAGGGCGAGAGACCCAGTACTTC; CDR3 protein: CASSPETGRETQYF
J gene: TRBJ1-5; D gene: TRBD1; V gene: TRBV27; clone size: once; CDR3 DNA: TGTGCCAGCAGTCCACGGGGGACAGGGGAATTGGGTGGCAATCAGCCCCAGCATTTT; CDR3 protein: CASSPRGTGELGGNQPQHF
J gene: TRBJ1-3; D gene: -; V gene: TRBV2; clone size: -; CDR3 DNA: TGTGCCAGCAGTCCAAGGGACACGCGAAACACCATATATTTT; CDR3 protein: CASSPRDTRNTIYF
J gene: TRBJ2-2; D gene: -; V gene: TRBV6-4; clone size: once; CDR3 DNA: TGTGCCAGCAGTGACATCGTCACCGGGGAGCTGTTTTTT; CDR3 protein: CASSDIVTGELFF
J gene: TRBJ1-1; D gene: -; V gene: TRBV5-1; clone size: -; CDR3 DNA: TGCGCCAGCAGCCCCGGGGGGGCGAGGGTGAACACTGAAGCTTTCTTT; CDR3 protein: CASSPGGARVNTEAFF
J gene: TRBJ1-1; D gene: -; V gene: TRBV29-1; clone size: -; CDR3 DNA: TGCAGCGTTGTGTGGAGGAGTCCGGGCACTGAAGCTTTCTTT; CDR3 protein: CSVVWRSPGTEAFF
J gene: TRBJ2-5; D gene: TRBD2; V gene: TRBV7-8; clone size: -; CDR3 DNA: TGTGCCAGCAGCCTTAGCGGGGGGATCCAAGAGACCCAGTACTTC; CDR3 protein: CASSLSGGIQETQYF
J gene: TRBJ2-7; D gene: TRBD2; V gene: TRBV11-2; clone size: -; CDR3 DNA: TGTGCCAGCAGCAGCGACAGACTAGCCACCTACGAGCAGTACTTC; CDR3 protein: CASSSDRLATYEQYF
J gene: TRBJ1-3; D gene: TRBD1; V gene: TRBV25-1; clone size: -; CDR3 DNA: TGTGCCAGCAGTGGGACCGCGGACAGGGACCCCGGAAACACCATATATTTT; CDR3 protein: CASSGTADRDPGNTIYF
J gene: TRBJ1-1; D gene: -; V gene: TRBV7-2; clone size: -; CDR3 DNA: TGTGCCAGCAGCTTAGAGGGGGTTGGGACTGAAGCTTTCTTT; CDR3 protein: CASSLEGVGTEAFF
J gene: TRBJ2-7; D gene: -; V gene: TRBV5-8; clone size: -; CDR3 DNA: TGTGCCAGCAGCTTTGGACTCTACGAGCAGTACTTC; CDR3 protein: CASSFGLYEQYF
J gene: TRBJ1-1; D gene: TRBD1; V gene: TRBV6-6; clone size: -; CDR3 DNA: TGTGCCAGCAGTGCCACAGGGGTTGGTAGGGCTTTCTTT; CDR3 protein: CASSATGVGRAFF
J gene: TRBJ1-2; D gene: TRBD1; V gene: TRBV7-9; clone size: -; CDR3 DNA: TGTGCCAGCAGCTTAGAGGCCAGGGGGCATGGCTACACCTTC; CDR3 protein: CASSLEARGHGYTF
J gene: TRBJ2-6; D gene: TRBD1; V gene: TRBV11-2; clone size: once; CDR3 DNA: TGTGCCAGCAGGAAGATCACGAGGACAGGGCTACCCGGGGCCAACGTCCTGACTTTC; CDR3 protein: CASRKITRTGLPGANVLTF
J gene: TRBJ2-7; D gene: -; V gene: TRBV19; clone size: -; CDR3 DNA: TGTGCCAGTAGTACCGGACTATACCACTCCTACGAGCAGTACTTC; CDR3 protein: CASSTGLYHSYEQYF
J gene: TRBJ2-7; D gene: -; V gene: TRBV4-3; clone size: -; CDR3 DNA: TGCGCCAGCAGCCAAGACCGGGATTACGAGCAGTACTTC; CDR3 protein: CASSQDRDYEQYF
J gene: TRBJ2-3; D gene: TRBD2; V gene: TRBV30; clone size: -; CDR3 DNA: TGTGCCTGGAGTCGGGGGGGGAGACAGGATACGCAGTATTTT; CDR3 protein: CAWSRGGRQDTQYF
J gene: TRBJ2-2; D gene: -; V gene: TRBV9; clone size: -; CDR3 DNA: TGTGCCAGCAGCGTAGACCCGACAGTAACCGGGGAGCTGTTTTTT; CDR3 protein: CASSVDPTVTGELFF
J gene: TRBJ1-2; D gene: -; V gene: TRBV5-6; clone size: few; CDR3 DNA: TGTGCCAGCAGCGGAGGGGGGGGGAGATATGGCTACACCTTC; CDR3 protein: CASSGGGGRYGYTF
J gene: TRBJ1-5; D gene: -; V gene: TRBV4-3; clone size: -; CDR3 DNA: TGCGCCAGCAGCCAAGACTATCCCAGGCCCAATCAGCCCCAGCATTTT; CDR3 protein: CASSQDYPRPNQPQHF
J gene: TRBJ1-6; D gene: TRBD1; V gene: TRBV5-5; clone size: -; CDR3 DNA: TGTGCCAGCAGCGAGGGACAGGTCTTAAAAGCTTATAATTCACCCCTCCACTTT; CDR3 protein: CASSEGQVLKAYNSPLHF
J gene: TRBJ1-1; D gene: TRBD1; V gene: TRBV30; clone size: -; CDR3 DNA: TGTGCCTGGAGTTCCCTGGCAAGACAGGGGGGCACTGAAGCTTTCTTT; CDR3 protein: CAWSSLARQGGTEAFF
J gene: TRBJ1-2; D gene: -; V gene: TRBV6-6; clone size: -; CDR3 DNA: TGTGCCATCCCTTTATCGCCTGACACCAGGGACTATGGCTACACCTTC; CDR3 protein: CAIPLSPDTRDYGYTF
J gene: TRBJ2-7; D gene: -; V gene: TRBV7-2; clone size: -; CDR3 DNA: TGTGCCAGCAGCCGCGGGTTGAGCGGGTACGAGCAGTACTTC; CDR3 protein: CASSRGLSGYEQYF
J gene: TRBJ2-7; D gene: TRBD2; V gene: TRBV19; clone size: few; CDR3 DNA: TGTGCCAGTAGTTTCCGACTAGCGGGAGGTCCCTACGAGCAGTACTTC; CDR3 protein: CASSFRLAGGPYEQYF
J gene: TRBJ1-1; D gene: TRBD1; V gene: TRBV7-8; clone size: -; CDR3 DNA: TGTGCCAGCAGCTTATCTCAGGGGGCGAGGACTGAAGCTTTCTTT; CDR3 protein: CASSLSQGARTEAFF
J gene: TRBJ2-3; D gene: -; V gene: TRBV6-4; clone size: -; CDR3 DNA: TGTGCCAGCAGTGTAGGCGGATACGCGGGAGATACGCAGTATTTT; CDR3 protein: CASSVGGYAGDTQYF
J gene: TRBJ2-5; D gene: TRBD2; V gene: TRBV30; clone size: -; CDR3 DNA: TGTGCCTCGGGACTAGCGGGCCTCCCGGAAGAGACCCAGTACTTC; CDR3 protein: CASGLAGLPEETQYF
J gene: TRBJ2-3; D gene: TRBD2; V gene: TRBV15; clone size: -; CDR3 DNA: TGTGCCACCAGCAGAGCTAGCGGGAGCCCCACAGATACGCAGTATTTT; CDR3 protein: CATSRASGSPTDTQYF
J gene: TRBJ1-2; D gene: -; V gene: TRBV4-2; clone size: -; CDR3 DNA: TGTGCCAGCAGCCAAGAAACTAGGTGGGGCTACACCTTC; CDR3 protein: CASSQETRWGYTF
J gene: TRBJ2-7; D gene: -; V gene: TRBV6-1; clone size: -; CDR3 DNA: TGTGCCAGCAGTGAAGGGTTTATACTAGCTACTAAACCGTACTTC; CDR3 protein: CASSEGFILATKPYF
J gene: TRBJ2-1; D gene: TRBD2; V gene: TRBV19; clone size: -; CDR3 DNA: TGTGCCAGTAGTATTATTCCGGGACTAGCGGGGGGGCCGCGGAATGAGCAGTTCTTC; CDR3 protein: CASSIIPGLAGGPRNEQFF
J gene: TRBJ2-7; D gene: -; V gene: TRBV18; clone size: -; CDR3 DNA: TGTGCCAGCTCCTTCGGGAAGGGCTACGAGCAGTACTTC; CDR3 protein: CASSFGKGYEQYF
J gene: TRBJ2-2; D gene: -; V gene: TRBV4-3; clone size: -; CDR3 DNA: TGCGCCAGCAGCCAAGAACCCAGCGGCAACACCGGGGAGCTGTTTTTT; CDR3 protein: CASSQEPSGNTGELFF